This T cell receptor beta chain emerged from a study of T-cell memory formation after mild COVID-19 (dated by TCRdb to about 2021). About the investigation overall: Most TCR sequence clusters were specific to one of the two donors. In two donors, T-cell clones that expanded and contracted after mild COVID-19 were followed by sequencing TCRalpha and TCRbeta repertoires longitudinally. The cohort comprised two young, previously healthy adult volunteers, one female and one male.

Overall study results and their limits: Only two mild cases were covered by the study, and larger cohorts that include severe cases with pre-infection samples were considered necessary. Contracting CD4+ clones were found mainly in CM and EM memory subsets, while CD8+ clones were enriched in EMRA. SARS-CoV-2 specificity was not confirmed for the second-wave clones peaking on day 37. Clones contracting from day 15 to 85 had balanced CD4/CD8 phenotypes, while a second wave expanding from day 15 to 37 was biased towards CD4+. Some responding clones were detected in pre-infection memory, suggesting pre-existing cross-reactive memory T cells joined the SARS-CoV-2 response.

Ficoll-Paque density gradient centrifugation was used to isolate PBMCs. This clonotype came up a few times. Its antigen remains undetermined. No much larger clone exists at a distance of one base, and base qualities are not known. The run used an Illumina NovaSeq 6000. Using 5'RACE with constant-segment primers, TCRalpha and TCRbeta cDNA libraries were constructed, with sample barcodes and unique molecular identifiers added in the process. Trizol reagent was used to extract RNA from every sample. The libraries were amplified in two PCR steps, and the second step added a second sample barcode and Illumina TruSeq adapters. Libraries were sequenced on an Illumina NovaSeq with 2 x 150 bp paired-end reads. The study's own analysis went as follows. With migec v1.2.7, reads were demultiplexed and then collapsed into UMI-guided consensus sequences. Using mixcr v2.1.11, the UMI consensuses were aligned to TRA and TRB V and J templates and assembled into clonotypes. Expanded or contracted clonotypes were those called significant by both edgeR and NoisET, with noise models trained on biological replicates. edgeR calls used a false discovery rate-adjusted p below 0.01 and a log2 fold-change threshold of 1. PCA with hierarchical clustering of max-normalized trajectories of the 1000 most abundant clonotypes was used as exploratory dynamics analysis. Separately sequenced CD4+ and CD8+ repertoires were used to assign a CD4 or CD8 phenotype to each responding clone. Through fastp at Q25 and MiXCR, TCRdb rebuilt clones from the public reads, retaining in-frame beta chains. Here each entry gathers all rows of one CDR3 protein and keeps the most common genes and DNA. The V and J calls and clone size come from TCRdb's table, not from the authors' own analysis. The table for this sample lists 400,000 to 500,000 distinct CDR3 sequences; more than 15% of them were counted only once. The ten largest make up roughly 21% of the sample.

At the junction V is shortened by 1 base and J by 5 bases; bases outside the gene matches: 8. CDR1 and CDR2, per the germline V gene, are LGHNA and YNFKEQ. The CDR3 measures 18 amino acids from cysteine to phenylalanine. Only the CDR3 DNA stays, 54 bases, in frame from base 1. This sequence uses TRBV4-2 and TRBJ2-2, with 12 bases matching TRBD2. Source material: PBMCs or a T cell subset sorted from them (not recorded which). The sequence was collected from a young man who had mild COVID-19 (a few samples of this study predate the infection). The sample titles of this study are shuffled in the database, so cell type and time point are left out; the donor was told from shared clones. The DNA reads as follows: TGTGCCAGCAGCCAAGTTCTAGCGGGGGGGCTTGGGACCGGGGAGCTGTTTTTT. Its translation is CASSQVLAGGLGTGELFF.